This TCR beta chain was recovered during a study of blood T cell repertoires in COVID-19. Original processing methods: Reference gene primer amplification gave estimated nucleated cell counts. Only in-frame clones appear in the TCRdb table, and some are missing; sequencing was by immunoSEQ multiplex PCR. D and trimming come from the DNA, and the V and J calls and clone size come from that table. The sample includes under 65,000 clones, 65% to 90% seen only once; the top ten take roughly 1.3%. V lost 0 bases, J lost 8 bases, and 9 bases stayed unmatched. CDR1 is SGHAT and CDR2 is FQNNGV in the germline V gene. The CDR3 is made up of 17 amino acids.

The V gene is TRBV11-2, the J gene TRBJ1-6, with 8 bases that match TRBD1. The sample consisted of peripheral blood. This receptor was obtained from a man aged 55 to 70 with acute or convalescent COVID-19. CDR3 protein: CASSLDGTWTGHSPLHF. The CDR3 DNA reads TGTGCCAGCAGCTTAGATGGAACATGGACAGGGCATTCACCCCTCCACTTT. The full variable domain, in which reference TRBV11-2 and TRBJ1-6 provide the parts outside the CDR3, is EAGVAQSPRYKIIEKRQSVAFWCNPISGHATLYWYQQILGQGPKLLIQFQNNGVVDDSQLPKDRFSAERLKGVDSTLKIQPAKLEDSAVYLCASSLDGTWTGHSPLHFGNGTRLTVT.